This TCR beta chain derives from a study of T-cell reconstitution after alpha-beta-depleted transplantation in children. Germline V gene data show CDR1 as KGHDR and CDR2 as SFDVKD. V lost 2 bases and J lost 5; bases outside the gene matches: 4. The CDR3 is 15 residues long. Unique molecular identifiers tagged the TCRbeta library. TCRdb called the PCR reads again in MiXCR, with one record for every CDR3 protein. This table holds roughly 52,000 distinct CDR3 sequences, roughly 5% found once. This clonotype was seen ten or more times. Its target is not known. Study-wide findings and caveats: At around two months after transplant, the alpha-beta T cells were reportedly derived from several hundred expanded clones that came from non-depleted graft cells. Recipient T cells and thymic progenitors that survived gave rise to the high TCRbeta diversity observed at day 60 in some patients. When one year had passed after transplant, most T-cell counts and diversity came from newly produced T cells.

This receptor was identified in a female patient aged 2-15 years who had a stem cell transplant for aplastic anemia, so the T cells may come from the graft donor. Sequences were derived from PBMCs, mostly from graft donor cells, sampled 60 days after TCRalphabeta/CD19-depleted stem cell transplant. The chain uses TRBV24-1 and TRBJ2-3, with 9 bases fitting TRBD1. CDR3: CATSDSDRGGDTQYF. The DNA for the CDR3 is TGTGCCACCAGTGATTCGGACAGGGGTGGAGATACGCAGTATTTT.